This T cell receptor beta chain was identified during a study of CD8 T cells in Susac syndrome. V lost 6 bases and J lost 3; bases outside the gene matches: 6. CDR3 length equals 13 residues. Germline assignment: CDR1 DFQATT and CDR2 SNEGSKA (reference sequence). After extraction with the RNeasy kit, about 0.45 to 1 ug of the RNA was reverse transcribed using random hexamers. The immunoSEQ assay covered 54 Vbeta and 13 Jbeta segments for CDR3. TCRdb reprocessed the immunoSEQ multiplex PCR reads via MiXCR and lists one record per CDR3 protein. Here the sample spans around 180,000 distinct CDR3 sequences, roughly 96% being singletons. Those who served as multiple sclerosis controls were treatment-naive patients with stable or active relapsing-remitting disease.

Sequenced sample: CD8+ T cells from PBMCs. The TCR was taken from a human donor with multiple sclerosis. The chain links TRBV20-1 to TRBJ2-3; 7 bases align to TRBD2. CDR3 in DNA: TGCAGTGCCAGGGACTACATGACAGATACGCAGTATTTT. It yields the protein CSARDYMTDTQYF.